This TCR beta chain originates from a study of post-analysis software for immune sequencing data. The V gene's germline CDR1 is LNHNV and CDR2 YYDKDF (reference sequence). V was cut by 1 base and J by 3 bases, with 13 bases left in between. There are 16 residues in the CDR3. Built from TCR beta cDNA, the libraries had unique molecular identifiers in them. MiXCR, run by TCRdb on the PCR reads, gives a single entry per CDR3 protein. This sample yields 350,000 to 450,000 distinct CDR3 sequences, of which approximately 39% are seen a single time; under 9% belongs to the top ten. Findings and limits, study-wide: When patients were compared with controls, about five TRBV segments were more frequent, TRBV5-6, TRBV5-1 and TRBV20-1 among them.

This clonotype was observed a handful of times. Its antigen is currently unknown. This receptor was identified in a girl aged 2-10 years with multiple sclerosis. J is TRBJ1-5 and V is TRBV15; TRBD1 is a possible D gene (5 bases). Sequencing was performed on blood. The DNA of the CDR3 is TGTGCCACCAGCAGAGGTGGCAGGGTAATCAATCAGCCCCAGCATTTT. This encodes CATSRGGRVINQPQHF.